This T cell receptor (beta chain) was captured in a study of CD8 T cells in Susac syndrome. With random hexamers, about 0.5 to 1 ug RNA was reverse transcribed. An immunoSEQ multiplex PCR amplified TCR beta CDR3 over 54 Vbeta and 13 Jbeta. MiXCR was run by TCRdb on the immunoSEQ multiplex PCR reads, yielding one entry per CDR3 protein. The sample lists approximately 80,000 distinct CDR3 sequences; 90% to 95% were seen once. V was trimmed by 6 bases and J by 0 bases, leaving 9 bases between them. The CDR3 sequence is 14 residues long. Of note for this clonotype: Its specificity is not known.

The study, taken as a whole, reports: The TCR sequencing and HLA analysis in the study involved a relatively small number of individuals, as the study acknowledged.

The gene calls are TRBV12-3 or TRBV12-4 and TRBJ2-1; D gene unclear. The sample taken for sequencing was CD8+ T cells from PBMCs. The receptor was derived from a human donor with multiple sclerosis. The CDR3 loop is CASSKKSSYNEQFF. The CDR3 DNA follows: TGTGCCAGCAGCAAAAAAAGCTCCTACAATGAGCAGTTCTTC.